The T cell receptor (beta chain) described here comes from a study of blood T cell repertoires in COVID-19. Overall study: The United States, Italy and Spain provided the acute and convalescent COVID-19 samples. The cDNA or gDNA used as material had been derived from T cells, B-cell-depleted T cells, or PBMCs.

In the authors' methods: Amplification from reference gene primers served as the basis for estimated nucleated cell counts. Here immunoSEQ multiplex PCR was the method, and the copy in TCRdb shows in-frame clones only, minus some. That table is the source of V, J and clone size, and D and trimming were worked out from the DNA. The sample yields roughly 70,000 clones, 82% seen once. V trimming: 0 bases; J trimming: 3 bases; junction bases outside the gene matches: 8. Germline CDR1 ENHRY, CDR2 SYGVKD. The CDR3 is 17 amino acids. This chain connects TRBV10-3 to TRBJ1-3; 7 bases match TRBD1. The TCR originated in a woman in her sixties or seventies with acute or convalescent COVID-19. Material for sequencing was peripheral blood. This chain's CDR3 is CAISESGTGVGGNTIYF. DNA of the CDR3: TGTGCCATCAGTGAGTCGGGAACAGGGGTCGGTGGAAACACCATATATTTT.